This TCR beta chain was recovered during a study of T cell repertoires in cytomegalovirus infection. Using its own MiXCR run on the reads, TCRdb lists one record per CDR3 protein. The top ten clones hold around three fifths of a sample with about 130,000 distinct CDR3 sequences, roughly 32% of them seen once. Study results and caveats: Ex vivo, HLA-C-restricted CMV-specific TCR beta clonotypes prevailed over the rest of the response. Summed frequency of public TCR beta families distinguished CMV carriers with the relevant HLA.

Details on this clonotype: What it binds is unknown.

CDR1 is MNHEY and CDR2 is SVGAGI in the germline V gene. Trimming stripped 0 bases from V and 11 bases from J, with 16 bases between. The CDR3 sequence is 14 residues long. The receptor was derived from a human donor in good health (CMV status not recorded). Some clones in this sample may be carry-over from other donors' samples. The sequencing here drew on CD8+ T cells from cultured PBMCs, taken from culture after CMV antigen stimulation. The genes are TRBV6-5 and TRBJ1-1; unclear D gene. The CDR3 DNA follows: TGTGCCAGCAGTTACTCAAGCATCGCCCCAGTCGCTTTCTTT. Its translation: CASSYSSIAPVAFF.